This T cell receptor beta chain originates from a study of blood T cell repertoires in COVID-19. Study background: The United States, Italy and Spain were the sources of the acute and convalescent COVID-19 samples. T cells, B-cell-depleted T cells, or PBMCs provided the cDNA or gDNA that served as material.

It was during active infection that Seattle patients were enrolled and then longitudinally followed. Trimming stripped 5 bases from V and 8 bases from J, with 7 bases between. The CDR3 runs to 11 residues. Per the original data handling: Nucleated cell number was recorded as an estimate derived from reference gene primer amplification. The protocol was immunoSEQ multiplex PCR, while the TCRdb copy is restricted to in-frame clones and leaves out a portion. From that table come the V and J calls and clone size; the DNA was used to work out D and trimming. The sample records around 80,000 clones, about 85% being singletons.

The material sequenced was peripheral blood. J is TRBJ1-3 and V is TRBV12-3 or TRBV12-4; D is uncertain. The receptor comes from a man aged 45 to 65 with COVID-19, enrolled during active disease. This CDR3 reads CASSKRDTIYF. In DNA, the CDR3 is TGTGCCAGCAGTAAAAGAGACACCATATATTTT.